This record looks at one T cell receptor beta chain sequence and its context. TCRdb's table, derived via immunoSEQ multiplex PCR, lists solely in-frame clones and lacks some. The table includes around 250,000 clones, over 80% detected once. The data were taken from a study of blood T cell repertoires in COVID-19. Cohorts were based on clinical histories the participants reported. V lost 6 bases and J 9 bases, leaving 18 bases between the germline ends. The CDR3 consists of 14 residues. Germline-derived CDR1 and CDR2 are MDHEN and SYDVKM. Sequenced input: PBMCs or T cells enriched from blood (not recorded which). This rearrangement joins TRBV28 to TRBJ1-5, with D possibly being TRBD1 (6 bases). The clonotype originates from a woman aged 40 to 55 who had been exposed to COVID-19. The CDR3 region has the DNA TGTGCCAGCAGGCCGACAGGTTTGAATGGGCCCCAGCATTTT. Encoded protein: CASRPTGLNGPQHF.